This T cell receptor beta chain emerged from a study of blood T cell repertoires in COVID-19. Study information: There were acute and convalescent COVID-19 samples, and they came from the United States, Italy and Spain. The cDNA or gDNA used as material had been derived from T cells, B-cell-depleted T cells, or PBMCs.

Authors' methods: The assay estimated nucleated cells by amplifying reference gene primers. Assay used: immunoSEQ multiplex PCR; TCRdb lists only in-frame clones, some missing. Clone size and V and J calls were adopted from that table, with D and trimming inferred from the DNA. This table holds around 100,000 clones, about 84% found once. CDR1 is LNHDA and CDR2 is SQIVND in the germline V gene (reference sequence). The CDR3 loop spans 13 amino acids. Trimming left V 9 bases short and J 5 bases short, with 15 bases between. This chain connects TRBV19 to TRBJ2-3; perhaps TRBD2 as D (5 bases). This clonotype was obtained from a human donor in a cohort sampled during active COVID-19. The sample taken for sequencing was peripheral blood. In DNA form, the CDR3 reads TGTGCCAGCAGCGGAACACGCGGAGATACGCAGTATTTT. This sequence encodes CASSGTRGDTQYF.